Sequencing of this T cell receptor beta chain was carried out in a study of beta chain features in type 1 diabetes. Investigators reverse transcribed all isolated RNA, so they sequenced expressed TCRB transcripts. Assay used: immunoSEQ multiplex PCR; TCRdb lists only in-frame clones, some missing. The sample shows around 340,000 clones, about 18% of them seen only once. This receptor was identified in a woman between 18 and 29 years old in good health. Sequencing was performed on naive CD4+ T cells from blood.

CDR3 coding DNA: TGTGCCAGCAGCCAAGAGCCAGTATCTGGAAACACCATATATTTT. Encoded protein: CASSQEPVSGNTIYF. The chain combines TRBV4-2 with TRBJ1-3, with unresolved D. V shed 0 bases and J shed 1 base, with 7 bases lying between them. Germline loops: CDR1 LGHNA, CDR2 YNFKEQ. CDR3 length: 15 amino acids.